The following is a TCR beta chain sequence with its context. Its specificity is not known. Deep level was the assay's run setting. About 30,000 T cell genomes, or approximately 0.2 ug DNA, went into the sorted-subset replicate PCRs. Measured with immunoSEQ multiplex PCR; TCRdb has only the in-frame clones, and not every one. The table has approximately 2.5 million clones, approximately 93% seen once; the top ten hold around 0.37%. The record originates from a study of shared clonotypes between healthy human individuals. Points from the study as a whole: Unshared clonotypes carried lower generation probabilities than those common to all four donors. Estimated clonotype richness was generally higher in naive than memory subsets.

The clonotype comes from a young man in good health. Some clones in this sample may be carry-over from other donors' samples. Sequenced sample: naive CD4+ T cells from PBMCs. Sample subset: CD45RA+ positively selected.

The CDR3 DNA sequence: TGTGCCAGCATCATGACTAGCGGGAGCACCGGGGAGCTGTTTTTT. This translates into CASIMTSGSTGELFF. The chain couples TRBV7-3 to TRBJ2-2; 12 nucleotides agree with TRBD2. J was trimmed by 4 bases and V by 7 bases; bases with no gene match: 4. CDR3 size: 15 residues. Germline V gene data show CDR1 as SGHTA and CDR2 as FQGTGA.